These 21 T cell receptor beta chains were sequenced from one sample in a study of tumor and adjacent non-tumor tissue in lung cancer. This sample's RNA came from whole unsorted tissue. The library came from three nested PCR rounds adapted from ARM-PCR protocols. TCRdb independently ran MiXCR on the multiplex PCR reads; one entry per CDR3 protein. The sample yields more than 85,000 distinct CDR3 sequences, roughly 84% seen once. Sequencing was carried out using lung tumor tissue. Receptors originate from a man aged 65-85 years with non-small cell lung cancer.

The rearrangement uses TRBV14 and TRBJ2-3; possibly TRBD2 for D (6 bases). The CDR3 consists of 15 residues. Germline V gene sequence: CDR1 SGHDN, CDR2 FVKESK. This CDR3 reads CISTRDSDATDTQYF. The CDR3 nucleotides are TGTATCAGCACCCGGGACTCTGATGCCACAGATACGCAGTATTTT. The full variable domain, completed using reference TRBV14 and TRBJ2-3, is EAGVTQFPSHSVIEKGQTVTLRCDPISGHDNLYWYRRVMGKEIKFLLHFVKESKQDESGMPNNRFLAERTGGTYSTLKVQPAELEDSGVYFCISTRDSDATDTQYFGPGTRLTVL.

This sequence joins TRBV30 and TRBJ2-7, with D unclear. This CDR3 comprises 17 residues. The V gene's germline CDR1 is GTSNPN and CDR2 SVGIG (reference sequence). V lost 2 bases and J lost 1, with 21 bases in between. The CDR3 bases are TGTGCCTGGAGTCCACCACTATCGGGTAGTAGGTCCTACGAGCAGTACTTC. Its protein product is CAWSPPLSGSRSYEQYF.

Concerning this clonotype: Germline and junction disagree at one end, which may indicate a read error. The V gene is TRBV6-2 or TRBV6-3, the J gene TRBJ2-1; unclear D gene. Germline CDR1 is MNHEY and CDR2 is SVGEGT. CDR3 length: 13 amino acids. DNA for the CDR3: TGTGCCATCAACAGAGGCGGTTACGATGAGCAATTCTTC. This sequence encodes CAINRGGYDEQFF.

This sequence joins TRBV6-1 and TRBJ2-7, with 7 bases fitting TRBD1. Germline values: CDR1 MNHNS, CDR2 SASEGT. With V trimmed by 8 bases and J by 5 bases, 9 bases remained unmatched. CDR3 size: 13 residues. CDR3 residues: CASCVDRVHEQYF. The CDR3 DNA reads as TGTGCCAGCTGTGTCGACAGGGTCCACGAGCAGTACTTC.

Regarding this clonotype: This may come from a read error, since a much larger clone is one base off. The chain employs TRBV19 and TRBJ1-2; a weak D match, TRBD1 (5 bases). The CDR3 spans 15 residues. Germline V CDR1 and CDR2: LNHDA, SQIVND (reference sequence). CDR3: CVSAITVLQGYGYTF. The CDR3 coding sequence is TGTGTCAGTGCTATAACCGTACTCCAGGGCTATGGCTACACCTTC.

A word on this clonotype: An end of the junction differs from the germline gene, which may be a read error. This chain links TRBV12-3 or TRBV12-4 with TRBJ2-3, with D unresolved. The CDR3 contains 13 residues. CDR3 nucleotide sequence: TGTGCCAGCATTTTAGGTCAAATAGATACGCAGTATTTT. Its protein is CASILGQIDTQYF.

The chain couples TRBV11-3 to TRBJ1-4, with D unresolved. This CDR3 spans 16 amino acids. CDR1 and CDR2 from the germline V gene are SGHNT and YENEEA. The V gene lost 1 base and the J gene lost 14 bases, with 23 bases spanning the gap. In DNA form, the CDR3 reads TGTGCCAGCAGCTTAGCAGGTGGAACGTCTAATGGAAAGCTGTTTTTT. This codes for CASSLAGGTSNGKLFF.

As concerns this clonotype: This may be a read error: a much more frequent sequence differs by one nucleotide. The chain couples TRBV7-9 to TRBJ1-6; 10 bases are a match to TRBD1. The germline gives CDR1 SEHNR, CDR2 FQNEAQ (reference sequence). The CDR3 is made up of 14 amino acids. CDR3 nucleotides: TGTCCCAGCAGCTTGGACAGGGGGTTTTCACCCCTCCACTTT. It codes for CPSSLDRGFSPLHF.

The chain has TRBV4-3 and TRBJ1-4, with no clear D. This CDR3 is built from 15 residues. Per germline, CDR1 LGHNA and CDR2 YSLEER. V shed 6 bases and J shed 4 bases, with 15 bases lying between them. In nucleotides, the CDR3 is TGCGCCAGCAGTCGTACGGAGGGCAATAATGAAAAACTGTTTTTT. Translated, it gives CASSRTEGNNEKLFF.

Concerning this clonotype itself: A read error may produce the germline difference seen at one junction end. The chain links TRBV4-1 to TRBJ2-7; TRBD2 matches at 8 bases. The CDR3 runs 16 residues. CDR1 and CDR2 (germline): MGHRA, YSYEKL. CDR3 bases: TGCGCCAGCAGCCTGACACTAGCGGTATGGGGGGACGAACAGTACTTC. This codes for CASSLTLAVWGDEQYF.

Worth noting for this clonotype: The conserved phenylalanine or tryptophan is not found at the CDR3 terminus, so this likely reflects a read error. The V gene is TRBV13, the J gene TRBJ2-7; no reliable D call. This CDR3 comprises 13 residues. The ends were cut back, 5 bases at V and 5 bases at J, with 13 bases in the middle. Germline CDR1 is PRHDT and CDR2 is FYEKMQ (reference sequence). The CDR3 here is CASSTTTGDEQYI. The CDR3 nucleotides read TGTGCCAGCAGCACAACCACGGGTGACGAGCAGTACATC.

As for this clonotype: Germline and junction disagree at one end, which may indicate a read error. V usage is TRBV20-1 and J usage is TRBJ2-3, with 9 bases aligning to TRBD1. The CDR3 runs 15 residues. Germline CDR1 reads DFQATT; CDR2 reads SNEGSKA (reference sequence). In DNA, the CDR3 is TGCAGTGCTGGGAAGACAGGGGGTACAGTAGATAAGCAGTATTTT. Encoded protein: CSAGKTGGTVDKQYF.

Concerning this clonotype: The conserved phenylalanine or tryptophan normally closing the CDR3 is absent here, so this likely arose from a read error. This chain links TRBV29-1 with TRBJ1-5; tentatively, D is TRBD1 (5 bases). Germline V gene data show CDR1 as SQVTM and CDR2 as ANQGSEA. The CDR3 sequence is 18 residues long. Here the CDR3 reads CSIEDLWDGGIGNQPQHL. The DNA of the CDR3 is TGCAGCATTGAAGATCTATGGGACGGCGGCATTGGCAATCAGCCCCAGCATCTT.

This chain links TRBV10-2 with TRBJ2-3, with TRBD1 matching over 7 bases. Germline-derived CDR1 and CDR2 are WSHSY and SAAADI. The J segment lost 2 bases and the V segment lost 7 bases, leaving 9 bases of the junction unmatched. The CDR3 spans 15 residues. The CDR3 is CASIDPGQHTDTQYF. The CDR3 nucleotides are TGCGCCAGCATCGATCCGGGACAGCACACAGATACGCAGTATTTT.

A remark on this clonotype: Being one base from a much bigger clone, this may be a read error. The V call is TRBV12-5, the J call TRBJ2-2, with D possibly TRBD2 on 5 matching bases. Germline CDR1 is LGHNT and CDR2 is FRNRAP. The CDR3 extends over 14 amino acids. Here the CDR3 reads CASGLAGAAGELCF. The CDR3, as DNA: TGTGCTAGTGGTTTGGCAGGAGCGGCCGGGGAGCTGTGTTTT.

Turning to this clonotype: A read error may explain this, as a much larger clone is one base away. The rearrangement joins TRBV5-8 to TRBJ1-6; maybe TRBD1 (5 bases). The CDR3 totals 16 residues. The germline V gene encodes CDR1 SGHTS and CDR2 YDEGEE. V dropped 0 bases and J dropped 9 bases, with 16 bases sitting between them. This CDR3 is CASSLVRVRFFSPLHF. CDR3 DNA sequence: TGTGCCAGCAGCTTGGTCAGGGTCCGGTTTTTTTCACCCCTCCACTTT.

A note on this clonotype: A much larger clone is a single base away; this may be a read error. The chain recombines TRBV20-1 with TRBJ2-5, with TRBD1 matching over 7 bases. Germline-derived CDR1 and CDR2 are DFQATT and SNEGSKA (reference sequence). The CDR3 is made up of 14 amino acids. V dropped 0 bases and J dropped 2; count of bases not matched to a gene: 3. The CDR3 sequence is CSARDTGQQETQYF. The CDR3 nucleotides are TGCAGTGCTAGAGATACGGGACAGCAAGAGACCCAGTACTTC.

A word on this clonotype: Since a much larger clone is just one base distant, this may be a read error. The V call is TRBV24-1, the J call TRBJ1-1, with D possibly matching TRBD1 (6 bases). This CDR3 region has 14 residues. Per the germline V gene, CDR1 is KGHDR and CDR2 is SFDVKD. CDR3 sequence: CVTSEGGGNAEAFF. The CDR3 DNA reads TGTGTCACCAGTGAGGGGGGTGGGAACGCTGAAGCTTTCTTT.

This clonotype came up once. At one end the junction does not follow the germline gene, possibly because of a read error. The rearrangement joins TRBV10-3 to TRBJ1-2; perhaps TRBD1 as D (5 bases). Germline V gene sequence: CDR1 ENHRY, CDR2 SYGVKD. The CDR3 consists of 14 residues. This chain's CDR3 is CAISWETDFSGYTF. The CDR3 bases are TGCGCCATCAGTTGGGAGACAGATTTCAGTGGCTACACCTTC.

This clonotype was found a few times. CDR3 sequence reads: CSAYLRQGEETQYF. CDR3 sequence (DNA): TGCAGTGCTTACCTTCGACAGGGGGAAGAGACCCAGTACTTC. The chain employs TRBV20-1 and TRBJ2-5; TRBD1 matches at 9 bases. Germline V gene lookup returns CDR1 DFQATT and CDR2 SNEGSKA (reference sequence). Unmatched junction bases numbered 7, after V lost 5 bases and J lost 3 bases. There are 14 residues in the CDR3.

Worth noting for this clonotype: This may be a read error: a much more frequent sequence differs by one nucleotide. The gene calls are TRBV5-1 and TRBJ2-7; the match to TRBD2 covers 8 bases. This CDR3 is 15 amino acids long. V lost 6 bases and J lost 6; bases outside the gene matches: 14. Germline CDR1 reads SGHRS; CDR2 reads YFSETQ. The CDR3 region is CASNWMSLSGGEQYF. The CDR3 DNA is TGCGCCAGCAACTGGATGAGTTTGAGCGGGGGCGAGCAGTACTTC.